This T cell receptor (beta chain) stems from a study of control samples from healthy donors and cancer patients. Germline V gene sequence: CDR1 SGHAT, CDR2 FQNNGV. With 3 bases removed from V and 2 bases from J, the gap between germline ends came to 0 bases. The CDR3 runs 11 residues. TCRdb's table, derived via immunoSEQ multiplex PCR, lists solely in-frame clones and lacks some. Of 55,000 to 90,000 clones in the sample, 75% to 90% were seen once. The origin of this receptor is a man aged 45 to 65 in good health. This chain joins TRBV11-2 and TRBJ2-3; D gene uncertain. Sequenced: blood. CDR3 amino acids: CASSFTDTQYF. In DNA, the CDR3 is TGTGCCAGCAGCTTCACAGATACGCAGTATTTT.